The text below deals with one T cell receptor beta chain. Sequencing used immunoSEQ multiplex PCR; TCRdb keeps in-frame clones, though not all of them. In the table there are over 200,000 clones, about 87% of which are singletons. This sample was included in a study of blood T cell repertoires in COVID-19. About the study: Acute and convalescent COVID-19 samples came from the United States, Italy and Spain.

The cohort comprised adults aged about 18 to 100 years residing in approximately 22 US areas. Categorization into cohorts depended on clinical history that participants reported. Germline V CDR1 and CDR2: SNHLY, FYNNEI. V lost 2 bases to trimming and J lost 1 base, with 14 bases between them. The CDR3 is 17 residues long. Material: PBMCs or T cells enriched from blood (not recorded which). The sequence was collected from a man aged 18 to 30 with acute COVID-19. The V gene is TRBV2, the J gene TRBJ2-2; D is ambiguous. The CDR3 is CASSEYFVGVNTGELFF. CDR3 coding DNA: TGTGCCAGCAGTGAATACTTTGTCGGAGTGAACACCGGGGAGCTGTTTTTT. Using reference TRBV2 and TRBJ2-2 for the parts outside the CDR3, the full variable domain is EPEVTQTPSHQVTQMGQEVILRCVPISNHLYFYWYRQILGQKVEFLVSFYNNEISEKSEIFDDQFSVERPDGSNFTLKIRSTKLEDSAMYFCASSEYFVGVNTGELFFGEGSRLTVL.